Each of the 29 T cell receptor beta chains below was sequenced from the same sample in a study of T cell responses to AZD1222 COVID-19 vaccine. Libraries were prepared by immunoSEQ multiplex PCR; TCRdb keeps only in-frame clonotypes and omits some of them. This repertoire shows roughly 120,000 clones, just under 95% found once; its top ten account for 2.9%. Sample: peripheral blood, taken on day 0 of AZD1222 vaccination. These receptors were obtained from an adult in good health.

The chain has TRBV27 and TRBJ1-5; possible D gene TRBD1, 6 bases. Germline-derived CDR1 and CDR2 are MNHEY and SMNVEV (reference sequence). The CDR3 has 20 residues. Trimming shortened V by 1 base and J by 0 bases, and 22 bases separated the two germline ends. DNA of the CDR3: TGTGCCAGCAGTTTATTCAGCCCGACGCAGGGGATATATAGCAATCAGCCCCAGCATTTT. This gives the protein CASSLFSPTQGIYSNQPQHF.

The chain has TRBV2 and TRBJ1-1; perhaps TRBD1 as D (5 bases). CDR1 SNHLY and CDR2 FYNNEI come from the germline V gene. Trimming pared 6 bases from V and 0 bases from J, leaving 11 bases between. The CDR3 covers 14 residues. The DNA for the CDR3 is TGTGCCAGCAGGGGACGGGCTATGAACACTGAAGCTTTCTTT. It yields the protein CASRGRAMNTEAFF.

The V and J genes are TRBV3-1 (or the pseudogene TRBV3-2) and TRBJ2-1, with D perhaps TRBD1 (5 bases). CDR1 LGHDT and CDR2 YNNKEL come from the germline V gene (reference sequence). Trimming stripped 2 bases from V and 10 bases from J, with 15 bases between. This CDR3 has 14 amino acids. The CDR3 spells CASSQNILRGEQFF. CDR3 DNA: TGTGCCAGCAGCCAAAATATCTTAAGGGGAGAGCAGTTCTTC.

The rearrangement joins TRBV29-1 to TRBJ2-5; D is possibly TRBD1 or TRBD2 (5 bases each). This CDR3 has 13 residues. Trimming pared 5 bases from V and 5 bases from J, leaving 15 bases between. Germline-derived CDR1 and CDR2 are SQVTM and ANQGSEA. The CDR3 loop reads CSVYRQGDETQYF. DNA for the CDR3: TGCAGCGTTTATCGGCAGGGAGATGAGACCCAGTACTTC.

The chain couples TRBV10-1 to TRBJ2-1; 14 bases map to TRBD2. This CDR3 spans 16 amino acids. V shed 6 bases and J 5 bases; nucleotides not matched to a gene: 6. Looked up from germline, CDR1 is WNHNN and CDR2 is SYGVQD (reference sequence). The CDR3 spells CASSDGLAGGDNEQFF. CDR3 nucleotide sequence: TGCGCCAGCAGCGACGGACTAGCGGGAGGTGACAATGAGCAGTTCTTC.

The chain recombines TRBV7-3 with TRBJ1-1; D is possibly TRBD1 (5 bases). The germline CDR1 and CDR2 sequences are SGHTA and FQGTGA. This CDR3 is built from 15 residues. Trimming left V 2 bases short and J 3 bases short, with 13 bases between. The CDR3, as DNA: TGTGCCAGCAGCTTATCTGGCAGGGCCGACACTGAAGCTTTCTTT. It specifies CASSLSGRADTEAFF.

This rearrangement joins TRBV5-1 to TRBJ2-1; 8 bases agree with TRBD2. CDR3 size: 13 residues. CDR1 is SGHRS and CDR2 is YFSETQ in the germline V gene. V was clipped by 1 base and J by 7 bases; unmatched bases: 1. This chain's CDR3 is CASSLTGGNEQFF. CDR3 nucleotide sequence: TGCGCCAGCAGCTTGACGGGAGGGAATGAGCAGTTCTTC.

The rearrangement links TRBV27 to TRBJ2-1; unclear D gene. V was cut by 2 bases and J by 12 bases, with 14 bases left in between. In germline, CDR1 is MNHEY, CDR2 SMNVEV (reference sequence). CDR3 size: 13 residues. In DNA form, the CDR3 reads TGTGCCAGCAGTTTAGGCGGAAGGACGGCGCAGTTCTTC. Its protein is CASSLGGRTAQFF.

The V call is TRBV6-5, the J call TRBJ2-7; D unclear. Germline loops: CDR1 MNHEY, CDR2 SVGAGI. V lost 7 bases and J 4 bases, leaving 8 bases between the germline ends. This CDR3 region has 11 residues. As DNA, the CDR3 is TGTGCCAGCAAGGAGAGGTACGAGCAGTACTTC. Residues: CASKERYEQYF.

This clone showed up just once. The V gene is TRBV28, the J gene TRBJ1-4; maybe TRBD1 (5 bases). Germline values: CDR1 MDHEN, CDR2 SYDVKM. The germline V and J ends were trimmed by 6 bases and 5 bases, with 16 bases remaining between them. The CDR3 runs to 15 residues. The CDR3 is CASREQGRTNEKLFF. The CDR3 coding sequence is TGTGCCAGCAGAGAGCAGGGCAGAACAAATGAAAAACTGTTTTTT.

The chain couples TRBV18 to TRBJ1-1, with D tentatively TRBD1 (5 bases). V gave up 0 bases and J gave up 2 bases, with 10 bases separating them. The CDR3 totals 15 residues. CDR1 and CDR2 (germline): KGHSH, LQKENI. Here the CDR3 reads CASSPPGGGNTEAFF. CDR3 in DNA: TGTGCCAGCTCACCACCGGGGGGAGGAAACACTGAAGCTTTCTTT.

This sequence joins TRBV5-4 and TRBJ2-2; 14 nucleotides agree with TRBD2. CDR3 length: 20 amino acids. CDR1 and CDR2 from the germline V gene are SGHNT and YYREEE (reference sequence). V was pared by 4 bases and J by 4 bases, with 15 bases of the junction left unmatched. CDR3 loop: CASSPSPGTSGSAGTGELFF. Written as DNA, the CDR3 is TGTGCCAGCAGCCCCTCCCCCGGGACTAGCGGGAGCGCGGGCACCGGGGAGCTGTTTTTT.

The chain couples TRBV15 to TRBJ2-7, with a weak D call TRBD2 (5 bases). The CDR3 is 14 amino acids. The ends were cut back, 2 bases at V and 5 bases at J, with 13 bases in the middle. CDR1 is LNHNV, CDR2 YYDKDF, per germline (reference sequence). This CDR3 is CATSRTPPEDEQYF. CDR3 nucleotide sequence: TGTGCCACCAGCAGAACTCCGCCGGAGGACGAGCAGTACTTC.

The chain uses TRBV10-1 and TRBJ2-1; the D gene is possibly TRBD2 (6 bases). Germline CDR1 WNHNN, CDR2 SYGVQD (reference sequence). V lost 4 bases and J lost 5, with 9 bases in between. The CDR3 loop spans 13 amino acids. This CDR3 is CASSADYNNEQFF. The CDR3 DNA is TGCGCCAGCAGTGCGGACTATAACAATGAGCAGTTCTTC.

This clone has only one observation. This chain uses TRBV6-7 with TRBJ2-4; D is undetermined. TRBV6-7 is an ORF; its function is uncertain. CDR3 length: 15 residues. Between the trimmed V and J ends, which lost 8 bases and 0 bases, there was a span of 14 bases. CDR3 sequence reads: CASLGGGLAKNIQYF. The CDR3 DNA sequence: TGTGCCAGCCTCGGCGGCGGTTTAGCCAAAAACATTCAGTACTTC.

The rearrangement joins TRBV30 to TRBJ1-4; D call uncertain. V shed 0 bases and J shed 1 base, with 6 bases lying between them. The germline CDR1 and CDR2 sequences are GTSNPN and SVGIG (reference sequence). The CDR3 runs to 14 residues. Written as DNA, the CDR3 is TGTGCCTGGAGTGTAAGGAGAACTAATGAAAAACTGTTTTTT. Amino acids: CAWSVRRTNEKLFF.

This chain links TRBV27 with TRBJ2-1; the D call may be TRBD1 or TRBD2 (5 bases each). The CDR3 length is 12 residues. V was shortened by 6 bases and J by 7 bases, with 10 bases between the two germline ends. Germline V gene data show CDR1 as MNHEY and CDR2 as SMNVEV (reference sequence). CDR3: CASRNWGNEQFF. The CDR3 region has the DNA TGTGCCAGCAGGAATTGGGGGAATGAGCAGTTCTTC.

The chain couples TRBV6-6 to TRBJ2-1; 15 bases fit TRBD2. Germline V gene sequence: CDR1 MNHNY, CDR2 SVGAGI (reference sequence). The junction had 3 bases not matched to a gene; V was cut back by 2 bases and J by 7 bases. The CDR3 is 16 residues long. CDR3: CASSYRTSGRANEQFF. The CDR3 DNA follows: TGTGCCAGCAGTTACCGGACTAGCGGGAGGGCGAATGAGCAGTTCTTC.

This rearrangement joins TRBV28 to TRBJ2-2; 9 bases line up with TRBD1. Trimming at V came to 4 bases and at J to 2 bases, leaving 5 bases not matched to a gene. The germline V gene encodes CDR1 MDHEN and CDR2 SYDVKM. The CDR3 covers 16 residues. The CDR3: CASSSGTGHNTGELFF. The CDR3 DNA follows: TGTGCCAGCAGTTCCGGGACAGGGCACAACACCGGGGAGCTGTTTTTT. The full variable domain, rest sourced from reference TRBV28 and TRBJ2-2, is DVKVTQSSRYLVKRTGEKVFLECVQDMDHENMFWYRQDPGLGLRLIYFSYDVKMKEKGDIPEGYSVSREKKERFSLILESASTNQTSMYLCASSSGTGHNTGELFFGEGSRLTVL.

This chain joins TRBV28 and TRBJ1-2; D possibly corresponds to TRBD1 (6 bases). The length of the CDR3 is 20 residues. CDR1 and CDR2 (germline): MDHEN, SYDVKM. The V end lost 6 bases, the J end lost 3 bases, and 32 bases lay between the germline ends. This chain's CDR3 is CASSPGFLLRAGTTDYGYTF. The CDR3 DNA reads TGTGCCAGCAGCCCCGGATTTTTGTTGAGGGCCGGGACAACAGACTATGGCTACACCTTC.

V usage is TRBV5-1 and J usage is TRBJ2-6, with 12 positions matching TRBD1. J was trimmed by 0 bases and V by 4 bases; bases with no gene match: 8. Germline values: CDR1 SGHRS, CDR2 YFSETQ. There are 19 residues in the CDR3. The CDR3 sequence: CASSTSGTGGLSGANVLTF. The CDR3 DNA follows: TGCGCCAGCAGCACTTCCGGGACAGGGGGCCTCTCTGGGGCCAACGTCCTGACTTTC.

The gene calls are TRBV28 and TRBJ2-3; 8 bases match TRBD2. Trimming cost V 6 bases and J 8 bases; bases outside gene matches: 7. The V gene's germline CDR1 is MDHEN and CDR2 SYDVKM. The CDR3 runs 13 residues. The CDR3, as DNA: TGTGCCAGCAGGCGTACTAGCGGCCTTACGCAGTATTTT. It translates to CASRRTSGLTQYF. Full variable domain (remainder filled in from reference TRBV28 and TRBJ2-3): DVKVTQSSRYLVKRTGEKVFLECVQDMDHENMFWYRQDPGLGLRLIYFSYDVKMKEKGDIPEGYSVSREKKERFSLILESASTNQTSMYLCASRRTSGLTQYFGPGTRLTVL.

The table lists this clone with a count of one. The V call is TRBV20-1, the J call TRBJ2-3; D is unclear. This CDR3 is built from 13 residues. Germline V gene data show CDR1 as DFQATT and CDR2 as SNEGSKA (reference sequence). With 3 bases removed from V and 0 bases from J, the gap between germline ends came to 7 bases. The CDR3 DNA is TGCAGTGCTAGTAAAAGTAGCACAGATACGCAGTATTTT. Translation gives CSASKSSTDTQYF.

V and J are TRBV5-4 and TRBJ2-5, with TRBD2 identical over 7 bases. Germline CDR1 SGHNT, CDR2 YYREEE (reference sequence). The trim removed 1 base at V and 5 bases at J, leaving 5 bases unmatched. This CDR3 is built from 14 residues. The CDR3 protein is CASSLIQGGETQYF. The CDR3 coding sequence is TGTGCCAGCAGCTTGATTCAGGGAGGGGAGACCCAGTACTTC.

The chain carries TRBV4-1 and TRBJ1-1; D is unresolved. Per the germline V gene, CDR1 is MGHRA and CDR2 is YSYEKL. V lost 6 bases, J lost 4 bases, and 18 bases lay in between. The CDR3 covers 15 residues. In DNA form, the CDR3 reads TGCGCCAGCAGGGACGGGCGCTCGGTCCTCACTGAAGCTTTCTTT. The encoded protein is CASRDGRSVLTEAFF.

CDR3 region: CASSETEYNEQFF. The CDR3 region has the DNA TGTGCCAGCAGTGAAACAGAATACAATGAGCAGTTCTTC. The gene calls are TRBV6-1 and TRBJ2-1; unclear D gene. V lost 2 bases and J 4 bases, leaving 6 bases between the germline ends. CDR1 and CDR2 from the germline V gene are MNHNS and SASEGT. CDR3 length: 13 residues.

This clone was found once. The chain couples TRBV3-1 (or the pseudogene TRBV3-2) to TRBJ1-5, with D tentatively TRBD1 (6 bases). This CDR3 comprises 16 residues. Germline CDR1 is LGHDT and CDR2 is YNNKEL (reference sequence). Trimming took off 4 bases at V and 4 bases at J, with 17 bases between the two ends. The chain's CDR3 is CASSRTAGAGNQPQHF. CDR3 DNA sequence: TGTGCCAGCAGCCGGACGGCGGGGGCAGGAAATCAGCCCCAGCATTTT.

J is TRBJ2-2 and V is TRBV7-9, with 10 bases that match TRBD2. The CDR3 covers 16 residues. Trimming cost V 1 base and J 3 bases; bases outside gene matches: 2. CDR1 SEHNR and CDR2 FQNEAQ come from the germline V gene (reference sequence). The CDR3 nucleotides are TGTGCCAGCAGCTTAGGAGCGGGAGGGTACACCGGGGAGCTGTTTTTT. It encodes CASSLGAGGYTGELFF.

The rearrangement links TRBV27 to TRBJ1-5, with D perhaps matching TRBD1 (5 bases). Germline loops: CDR1 MNHEY, CDR2 SMNVEV (reference sequence). V was shortened by 8 bases and J by 4 bases, with 15 bases between the two germline ends. The CDR3 has 14 residues. DNA of the CDR3: TGTGCCAGCGGATCCGGGACCCAAAATCAGCCCCAGCATTTT. Its translation is CASGSGTQNQPQHF.